This TCR beta chain stems from a study of T cells after posttransplantation cyclophosphamide. This clone appeared a single time. Its antigen remains unknown. Sequencing was performed with immunoSEQ multiplex PCR; in TCRdb, only in-frame clones are kept and a portion is missing. The sample records a few thousand clones, more than 65% being singletons. Trimming removed 4 bases at V and 0 bases at J, with 12 bases between. CDR3 length equals 15 residues. The germline V gene has CDR1 MGHRA and CDR2 YSYEKL. The study, taken as a whole, reports: Skin or GI-infiltrating T cells shared few TRB sequences with blood. TRB clonality was highly associated with recipient CMV seropositivity and reactivation.

A marrow graft followed busulfan-fludarabine conditioning, with cyclophosphamide on days +3 and +4. This chain joins TRBV4-1 and TRBJ2-5, with D perhaps matching TRBD1 (5 bases). The specimen comprised PBMCs, sampled after allogeneic stem cell transplant with posttransplant cyclophosphamide. The TCR was taken from a male patient in his sixties who received an allogeneic stem cell transplant from a related donor and was CMV-positive. Some of the T cells might come from the graft donor. The CDR3 region is CASSRQGQYQETQYF. The DNA of the CDR3 is TGCGCCAGCAGCCGCCAGGGTCAGTACCAAGAGACCCAGTACTTC.